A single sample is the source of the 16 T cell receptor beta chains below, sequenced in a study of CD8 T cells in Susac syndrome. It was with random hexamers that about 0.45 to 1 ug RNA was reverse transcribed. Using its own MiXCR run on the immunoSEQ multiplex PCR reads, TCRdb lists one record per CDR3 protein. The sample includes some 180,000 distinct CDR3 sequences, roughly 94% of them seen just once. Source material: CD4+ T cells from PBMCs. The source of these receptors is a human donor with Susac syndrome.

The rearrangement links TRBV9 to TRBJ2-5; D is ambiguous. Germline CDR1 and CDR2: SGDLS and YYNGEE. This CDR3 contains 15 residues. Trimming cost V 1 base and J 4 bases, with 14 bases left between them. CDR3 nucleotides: TGTGCCAGCAGCGTATCCGGCGGATCCATAGAGACCCAGTACTTC. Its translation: CASSVSGGSIETQYF.

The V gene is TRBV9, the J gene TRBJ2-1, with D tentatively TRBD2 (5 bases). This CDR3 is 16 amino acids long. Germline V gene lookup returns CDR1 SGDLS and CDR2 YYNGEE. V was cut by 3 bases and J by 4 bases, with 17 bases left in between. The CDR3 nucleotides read TGTGCCAGCAGCGATCCGGACTCTATTATGTACAATGAGCAGTTCTTC. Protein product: CASSDPDSIMYNEQFF. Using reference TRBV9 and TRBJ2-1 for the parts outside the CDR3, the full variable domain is DSGVTQTPKHLITATGQRVTLRCSPRSGDLSVYWYQQSLDQGLQFLIQYYNGEERAKGNILERFSAQQFPDLHSELNLSSLELGDSALYFCASSDPDSIMYNEQFFGPGTRLTVL.

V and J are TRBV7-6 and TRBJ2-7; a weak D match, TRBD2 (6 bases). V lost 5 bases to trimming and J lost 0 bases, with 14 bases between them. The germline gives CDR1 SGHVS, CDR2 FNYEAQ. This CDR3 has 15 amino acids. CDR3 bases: TGTGCCAGCAGCCCCCGCCCGGAGGGCTCCTACGAGCAGTACTTC. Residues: CASSPRPEGSYEQYF.

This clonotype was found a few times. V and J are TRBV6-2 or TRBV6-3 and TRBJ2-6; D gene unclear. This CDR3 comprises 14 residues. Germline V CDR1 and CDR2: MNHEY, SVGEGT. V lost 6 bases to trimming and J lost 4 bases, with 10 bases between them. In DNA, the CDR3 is TGTGCCAGCAGAGCAGTAGCCGGGGCCAACGTCCTGACTTTC. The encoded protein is CASRAVAGANVLTF.

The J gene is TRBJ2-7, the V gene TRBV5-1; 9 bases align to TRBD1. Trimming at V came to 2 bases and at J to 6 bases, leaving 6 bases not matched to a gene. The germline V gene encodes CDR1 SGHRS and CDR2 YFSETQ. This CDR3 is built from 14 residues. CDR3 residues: CASSLQGALGEQYF. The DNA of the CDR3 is TGCGCCAGCAGCTTACAGGGGGCGTTGGGCGAGCAGTACTTC.

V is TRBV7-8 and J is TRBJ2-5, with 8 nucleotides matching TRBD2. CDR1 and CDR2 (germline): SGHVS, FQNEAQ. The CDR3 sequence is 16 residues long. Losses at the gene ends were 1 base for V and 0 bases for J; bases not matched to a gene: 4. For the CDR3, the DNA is TGTGCCAGCAGCTTAGAGGCGGGAGGAAACCAAGAGACCCAGTACTTC. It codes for CASSLEAGGNQETQYF.

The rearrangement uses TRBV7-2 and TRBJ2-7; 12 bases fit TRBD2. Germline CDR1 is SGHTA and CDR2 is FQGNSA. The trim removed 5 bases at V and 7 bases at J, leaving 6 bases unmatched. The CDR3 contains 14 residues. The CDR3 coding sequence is TGTGCCAGCAGCCCGAGACTAGCGGGAGTAGAGCAGTACTTC. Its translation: CASSPRLAGVEQYF.

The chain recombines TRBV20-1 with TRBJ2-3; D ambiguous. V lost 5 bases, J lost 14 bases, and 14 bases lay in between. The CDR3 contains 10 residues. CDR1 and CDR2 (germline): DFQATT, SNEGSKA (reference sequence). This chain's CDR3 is CSAAPNKMYF. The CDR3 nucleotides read TGCAGTGCTGCCCCGAATAAGATGTATTTT.

The CDR3 sequence: CSASIGTTSSTDTQYF. The CDR3 nucleotides read TGCAGTGCTTCGATTGGGACTACCTCTAGCACAGATACGCAGTATTTT. V and J are TRBV20-1 and TRBJ2-3; 7 bases map to TRBD2. The CDR3 is made up of 16 amino acids. J was trimmed by 0 bases and V by 5 bases; bases with no gene match: 11. Germline loops: CDR1 DFQATT, CDR2 SNEGSKA (reference sequence).

The CDR3 here is CAISESDLNYGYTF. CDR3 nucleotide sequence: TGTGCCATCAGTGAGTCGGATTTAAACTATGGCTACACCTTC. The V call is TRBV10-3, the J call TRBJ1-2, with no clear D. V was pared by 0 bases and J by 2 bases, with 7 bases between. The CDR3 has 14 residues. Per the germline V gene, CDR1 is ENHRY and CDR2 is SYGVKD.

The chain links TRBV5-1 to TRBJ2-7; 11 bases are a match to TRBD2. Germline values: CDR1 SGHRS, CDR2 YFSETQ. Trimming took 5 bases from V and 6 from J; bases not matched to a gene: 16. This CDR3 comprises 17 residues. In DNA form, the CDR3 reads TGCGCCAGCAGAACGGGGCTAGCGGGAGGTGTGTCTCTCGAGCAGTACTTC. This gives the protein CASRTGLAGGVSLEQYF.

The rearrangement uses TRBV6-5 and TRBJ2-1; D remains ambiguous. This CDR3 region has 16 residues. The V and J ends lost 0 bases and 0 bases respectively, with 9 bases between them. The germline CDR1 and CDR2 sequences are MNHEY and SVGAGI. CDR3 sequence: CASSYSTPSSYNEQFF. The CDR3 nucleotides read TGTGCCAGCAGTTACTCCACACCGAGCTCCTACAATGAGCAGTTCTTC.

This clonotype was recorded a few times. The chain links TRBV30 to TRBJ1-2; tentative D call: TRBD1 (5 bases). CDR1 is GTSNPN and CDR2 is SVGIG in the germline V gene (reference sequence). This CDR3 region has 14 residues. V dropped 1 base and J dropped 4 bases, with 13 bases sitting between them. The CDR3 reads CAWSGQGLSYGYTF. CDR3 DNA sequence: TGTGCCTGGAGTGGCCAGGGCCTAAGCTATGGCTACACCTTC.

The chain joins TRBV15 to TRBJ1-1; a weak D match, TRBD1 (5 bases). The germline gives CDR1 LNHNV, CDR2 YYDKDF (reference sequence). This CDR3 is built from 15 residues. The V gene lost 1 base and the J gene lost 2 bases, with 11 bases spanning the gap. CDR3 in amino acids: CATSRVERGNTEAFF. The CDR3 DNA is TGTGCCACCAGCAGAGTCGAAAGGGGAAACACTGAAGCTTTCTTT.

The CDR3 protein is CAWSSGRSSGNTIYF. In nucleotides, the CDR3 is TGTGCCTGGAGTTCGGGACGGAGCTCTGGAAACACCATATATTTT. This chain uses TRBV30 with TRBJ1-3, with D possibly TRBD1 on 5 matching bases. The germline V gene encodes CDR1 GTSNPN and CDR2 SVGIG (reference sequence). The CDR3 totals 15 residues. The V gene lost 2 bases and the J gene lost 0 bases, with 11 bases spanning the gap.

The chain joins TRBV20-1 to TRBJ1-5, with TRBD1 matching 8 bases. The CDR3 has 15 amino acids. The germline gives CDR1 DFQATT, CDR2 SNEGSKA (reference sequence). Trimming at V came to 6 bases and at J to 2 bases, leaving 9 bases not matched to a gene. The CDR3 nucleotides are TGCAGTGCCGAAGCCAGGGGGCGCGGCAATCAGCCCCAGCATTTT. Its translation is CSAEARGRGNQPQHF.